This T cell receptor beta chain was identified in a study of blood T cell repertoires in COVID-19. Overall study: T cells, B-cell-depleted T cells, or PBMCs provided the cDNA or gDNA that served as material.

Trimming took off 8 bases at V and 1 base at J, with 8 bases between the two ends. The V gene's germline CDR1 is MNHEY and CDR2 SVGAGI. There are 13 residues in the CDR3. In the study's own analysis: Amplified reference gene primers provided the basis for estimating nucleated cell counts. Libraries were prepared by immunoSEQ multiplex PCR; TCRdb keeps only in-frame clonotypes and omits some of them. V, J and clone size were drawn from that table, and D and trimming were deduced from the DNA. The table includes a few hundred thousand clones, 80% to 90% detected once. The sample comprised PBMCs or T cells enriched from blood (not recorded which). The receptor comes from a man younger than 40 who had recovered from COVID-19. This sequence joins TRBV6-5 and TRBJ2-2; unclear D gene. CDR3: CASQALNTGELFF. The CDR3 nucleotides are TGTGCCAGCCAGGCTCTGAACACCGGGGAGCTGTTTTTT.